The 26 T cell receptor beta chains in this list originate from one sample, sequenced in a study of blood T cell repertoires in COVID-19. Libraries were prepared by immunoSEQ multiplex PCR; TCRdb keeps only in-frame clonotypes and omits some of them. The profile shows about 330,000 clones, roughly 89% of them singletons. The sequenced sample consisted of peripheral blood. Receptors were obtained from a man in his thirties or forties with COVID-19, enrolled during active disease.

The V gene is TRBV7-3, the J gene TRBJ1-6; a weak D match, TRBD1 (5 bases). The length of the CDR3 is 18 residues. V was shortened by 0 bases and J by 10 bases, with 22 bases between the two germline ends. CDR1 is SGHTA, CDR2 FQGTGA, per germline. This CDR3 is CASSLTPLRAGWGSPLHF. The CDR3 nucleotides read TGTGCCAGCAGCTTAACTCCCCTACGAGCAGGGTGGGGATCACCCCTCCACTTT.

In DNA form, the CDR3 reads TGTGCCAGCAGCTTAGGGACACTCGGGGAGCAGTACTTC. It codes for CASSLGTLGEQYF. This chain connects TRBV7-9 to TRBJ2-7; possible D gene TRBD1, 5 bases. CDR3 length: 13 residues. Germline V CDR1 and CDR2: SEHNR, FQNEAQ (reference sequence). With 1 base removed from V and 7 bases from J, the gap between germline ends came to 11 bases.

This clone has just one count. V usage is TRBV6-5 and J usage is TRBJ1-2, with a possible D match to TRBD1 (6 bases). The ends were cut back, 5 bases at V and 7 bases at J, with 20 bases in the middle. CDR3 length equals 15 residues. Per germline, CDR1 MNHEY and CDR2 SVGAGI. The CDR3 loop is CASSLQDSLLSGYTF. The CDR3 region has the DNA TGTGCCAGCAGTCTCCAGGACAGTCTATTGAGTGGCTACACCTTC.

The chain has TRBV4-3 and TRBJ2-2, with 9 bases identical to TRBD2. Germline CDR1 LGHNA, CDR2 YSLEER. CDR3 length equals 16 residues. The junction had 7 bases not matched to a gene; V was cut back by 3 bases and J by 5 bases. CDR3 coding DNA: TGCGCCAGCAGCCAGACGGGACTAGCTATAACCGGGGAGCTGTTTTTT. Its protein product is CASSQTGLAITGELFF.

The CDR3 reads CASSVQAATNEKLFF. The CDR3 nucleotides are TGTGCCAGCAGTGTCCAGGCTGCAACTAATGAAAAACTGTTTTTT. The V and J genes are TRBV2 and TRBJ1-4; D not certain. Trimming removed 4 bases at V and 0 bases at J, with 9 bases between. Germline V gene sequence: CDR1 SNHLY, CDR2 FYNNEI. This CDR3 comprises 15 residues. Filled out from reference TRBV2 and TRBJ1-4, the complete variable domain reads EPEVTQTPSHQVTQMGQEVILRCVPISNHLYFYWYRQILGQKVEFLVSFYNNEISEKSEIFDDQFSVERPDGSNFTLKIRSTKLEDSAMYFCASSVQAATNEKLFFGSGTQLSVL.

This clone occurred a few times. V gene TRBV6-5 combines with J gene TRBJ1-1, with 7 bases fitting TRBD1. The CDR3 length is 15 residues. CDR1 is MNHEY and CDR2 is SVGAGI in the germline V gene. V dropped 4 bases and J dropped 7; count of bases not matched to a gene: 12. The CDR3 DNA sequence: TGTGCCAGCAGTTCCCGACAGGGTCCCCCGGATGAAGCTTTCTTT. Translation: CASSSRQGPPDEAFF.

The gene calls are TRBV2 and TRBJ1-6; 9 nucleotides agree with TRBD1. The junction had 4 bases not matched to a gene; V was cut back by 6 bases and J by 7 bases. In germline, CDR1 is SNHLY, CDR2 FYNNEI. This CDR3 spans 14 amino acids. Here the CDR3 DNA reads TGTGCCAGCAGACGGGACAGGGACAATTCACCCCTCCACTTT. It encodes CASRRDRDNSPLHF.

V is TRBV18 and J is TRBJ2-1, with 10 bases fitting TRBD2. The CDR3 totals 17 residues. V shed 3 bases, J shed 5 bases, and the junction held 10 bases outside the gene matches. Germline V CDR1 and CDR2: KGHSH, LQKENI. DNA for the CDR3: TGTGCCAGCTCACCTTCAGCCCTAGCGGGAGTAAACAATGAGCAGTTCTTC. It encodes CASSPSALAGVNNEQFF. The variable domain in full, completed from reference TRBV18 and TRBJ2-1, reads NAGVMQNPRHLVRRRGQEARLRCSPMKGHSHVYWYRQLPEEGLKFMVYLQKENIIDESGMPKERFSAEFPKEGPSILRIQQVVRGDSAAYFCASSPSALAGVNNEQFFGPGTRLTVL.

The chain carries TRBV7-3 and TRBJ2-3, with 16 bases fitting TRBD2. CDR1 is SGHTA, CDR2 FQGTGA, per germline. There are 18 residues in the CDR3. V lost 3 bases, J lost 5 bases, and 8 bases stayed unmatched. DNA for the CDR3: TGTGCCAGCAGCTTTACCGGGACTAGCGGGGGGGCGAGAGATACGCAGTATTTT. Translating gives CASSFTGTSGGARDTQYF.

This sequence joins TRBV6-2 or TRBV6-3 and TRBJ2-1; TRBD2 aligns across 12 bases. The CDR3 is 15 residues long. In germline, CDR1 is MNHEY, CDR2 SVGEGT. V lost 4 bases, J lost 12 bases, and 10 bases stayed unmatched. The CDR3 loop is CASSSRLAGGQGQFF. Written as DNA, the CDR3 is TGTGCCAGCAGTTCCCGGCTAGCGGGAGGGCAAGGGCAGTTCTTC.

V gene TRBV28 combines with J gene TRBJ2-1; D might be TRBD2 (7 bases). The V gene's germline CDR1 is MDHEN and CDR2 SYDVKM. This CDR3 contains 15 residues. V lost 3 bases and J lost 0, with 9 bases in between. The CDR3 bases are TGTGCCAGCAGTTTTGGGGGGGCCTCCTACAATGAGCAGTTCTTC. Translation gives CASSFGGASYNEQFF.

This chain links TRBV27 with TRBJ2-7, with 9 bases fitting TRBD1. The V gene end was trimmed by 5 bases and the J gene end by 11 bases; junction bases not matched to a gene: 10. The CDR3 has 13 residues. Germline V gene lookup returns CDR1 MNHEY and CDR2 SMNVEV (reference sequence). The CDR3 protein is CASSPRRRDREYF. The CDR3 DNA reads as TGTGCCAGCAGTCCCCGCCGCCGGGACAGGGAGTACTTC.

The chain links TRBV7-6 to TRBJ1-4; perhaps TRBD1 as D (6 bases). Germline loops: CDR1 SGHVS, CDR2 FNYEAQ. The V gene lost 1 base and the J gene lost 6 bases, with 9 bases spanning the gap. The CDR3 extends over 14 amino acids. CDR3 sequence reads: CASSLVGGYEKLFF. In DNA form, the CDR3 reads TGTGCCAGCAGCTTAGTAGGGGGATATGAAAAACTGTTTTTT. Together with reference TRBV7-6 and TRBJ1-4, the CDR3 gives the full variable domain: GAGVSQSPRYKVTKRGQDVALRCDPISGHVSLYWYRQALGQGPEFLTYFNYEAQQDKSGLPNDRFSAERPEGSISTLTIQRTEQRDSAMYRCASSLVGGYEKLFFGSGTQLSVL.

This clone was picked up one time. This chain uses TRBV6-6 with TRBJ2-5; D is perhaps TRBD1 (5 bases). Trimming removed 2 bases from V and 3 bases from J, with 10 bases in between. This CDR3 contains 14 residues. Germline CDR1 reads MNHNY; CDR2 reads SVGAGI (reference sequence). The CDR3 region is CASSYRQGKETQYF. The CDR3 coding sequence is TGTGCCAGCAGTTACCGCCAGGGAAAAGAGACCCAGTACTTC.

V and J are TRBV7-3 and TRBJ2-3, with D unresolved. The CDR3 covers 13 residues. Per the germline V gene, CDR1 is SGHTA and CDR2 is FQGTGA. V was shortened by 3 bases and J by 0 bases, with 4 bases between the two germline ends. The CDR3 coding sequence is TGTGCCAGCAGCTTCATGAGCACAGATACGCAGTATTTT. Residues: CASSFMSTDTQYF.

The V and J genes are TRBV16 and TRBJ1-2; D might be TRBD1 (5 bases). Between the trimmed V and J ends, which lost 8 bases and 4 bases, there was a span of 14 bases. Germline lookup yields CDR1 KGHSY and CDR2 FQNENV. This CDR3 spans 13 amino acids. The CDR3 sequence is CASAAGIGYGYTF. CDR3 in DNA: TGTGCCAGCGCGGCAGGGATAGGCTATGGCTACACCTTC.

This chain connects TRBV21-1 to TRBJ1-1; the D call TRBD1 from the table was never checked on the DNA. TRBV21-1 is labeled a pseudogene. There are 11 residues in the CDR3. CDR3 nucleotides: TGTGCCAGCACCGAGGACAGTGAAGCTTTCTTT. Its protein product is CASTEDSEAFF.

The CDR3 bases are TGTGCCAGCAGTTTGCCTGAGGAGGGGCGGGATGAGCAGTTCTTC. Translated, it gives CASSLPEEGRDEQFF. The V gene is TRBV28, the J gene TRBJ2-1, with a weak D call TRBD2 (6 bases). Germline CDR1 and CDR2: MDHEN and SYDVKM. V was shortened by 3 bases and J by 8 bases, with 17 bases between the two germline ends. The CDR3 contains 15 residues.

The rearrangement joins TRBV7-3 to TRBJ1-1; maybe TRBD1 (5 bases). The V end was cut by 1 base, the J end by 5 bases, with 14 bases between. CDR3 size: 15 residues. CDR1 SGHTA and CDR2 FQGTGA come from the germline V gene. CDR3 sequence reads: CASSLSPGGGTEAFF. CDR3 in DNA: TGTGCCAGCAGCTTAAGTCCCGGGGGTGGTACTGAAGCTTTCTTT.

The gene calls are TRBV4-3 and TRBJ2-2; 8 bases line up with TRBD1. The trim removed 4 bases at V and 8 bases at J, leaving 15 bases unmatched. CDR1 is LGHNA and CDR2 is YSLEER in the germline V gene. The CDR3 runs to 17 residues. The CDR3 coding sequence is TGCGCCAGCAGCCGAGACACCGGGACAGGTCGGTTTGGGGAGCTGTTTTTT. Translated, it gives CASSRDTGTGRFGELFF.

CDR3 loop: CASHRPTESYEQYF. CDR3 nucleotides: TGTGCCAGCCATCGACCGACAGAGTCCTACGAGCAGTACTTC. The J gene is TRBJ2-7, the V gene TRBV7-2, with D tentatively TRBD1 (5 bases). The V and J ends lost 8 bases and 1 base respectively, with 15 bases between them. Germline CDR1 and CDR2: SGHTA and FQGNSA. The CDR3 has 14 amino acids.

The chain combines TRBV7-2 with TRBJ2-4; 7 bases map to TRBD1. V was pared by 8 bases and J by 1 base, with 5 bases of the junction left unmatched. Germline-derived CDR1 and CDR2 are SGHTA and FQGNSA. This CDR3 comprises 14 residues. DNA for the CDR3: TGTGCCAGCTCCCAGACAGGGGCCAAAAACATTCAGTACTTC. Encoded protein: CASSQTGAKNIQYF.

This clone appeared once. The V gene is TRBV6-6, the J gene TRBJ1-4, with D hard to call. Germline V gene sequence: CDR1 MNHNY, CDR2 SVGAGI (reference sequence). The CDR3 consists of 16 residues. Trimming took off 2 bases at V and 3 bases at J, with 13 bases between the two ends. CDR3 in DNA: TGTGCCAGCAGTTACCTCGGGTTCGGGGCTAATGAAAAACTGTTTTTT. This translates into CASSYLGFGANEKLFF.

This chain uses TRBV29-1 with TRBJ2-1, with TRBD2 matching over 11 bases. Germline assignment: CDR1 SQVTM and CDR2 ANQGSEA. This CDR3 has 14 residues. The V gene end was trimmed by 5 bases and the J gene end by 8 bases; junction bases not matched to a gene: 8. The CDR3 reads CSVILAGGPDEQFF. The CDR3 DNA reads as TGCAGCGTTATCTTAGCGGGAGGGCCCGATGAGCAGTTCTTC.

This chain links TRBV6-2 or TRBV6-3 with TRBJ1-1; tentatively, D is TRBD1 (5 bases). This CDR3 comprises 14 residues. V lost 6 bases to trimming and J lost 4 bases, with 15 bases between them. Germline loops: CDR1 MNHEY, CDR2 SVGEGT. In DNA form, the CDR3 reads TGTGCCAGCAGCCGGAGGGGCCTAAGCACTGAAGCTTTCTTT. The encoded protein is CASSRRGLSTEAFF.

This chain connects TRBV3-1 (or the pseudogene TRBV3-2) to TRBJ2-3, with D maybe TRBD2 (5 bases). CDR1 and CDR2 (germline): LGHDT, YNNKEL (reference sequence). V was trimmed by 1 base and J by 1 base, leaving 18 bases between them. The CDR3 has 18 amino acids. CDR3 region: CASSQGLLVVGGTDTQYF. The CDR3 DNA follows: TGTGCCAGCAGCCAAGGGTTACTAGTAGTGGGAGGCACAGATACGCAGTATTTT.